The following is a T cell receptor beta chain sequence with its context. Antigen: not known. The data originate from a study of cytomegalovirus exposure and HLA in healthy donors. Findings and caveats of the study: 16,951 TCR beta sequences were associated with HLA alleles at 0.05 false discovery rate in a later analysis. In a later analysis, TCR beta V- and J-gene trimming showed a link to a missense DCLRE1C variant. As a later analysis revealed, most CMV-associated TCR beta chains appeared HLA-restricted. Reports indicate that TCR beta sequences accurately predicted the HLA-A and HLA-B alleles of most subjects.

PCR was performed using 60 Vbeta and 13 Jbeta primers. Sequenced by immunoSEQ multiplex PCR; TCRdb stores in-frame clones only, minus some. The top ten clones hold less than 2.5% of a sample with some 200,000 clones, approximately 81% of them seen once. The CDR3 runs to 15 residues. The V segment lost 3 bases and the J segment 6 bases; nucleotides outside the gene matches: 7. The germline V gene has CDR1 MNHEY and CDR2 SMNVEV (reference sequence). The sequenced sample consisted of PBMCs. The TCR was taken from a woman in her forties or fifties in good health and CMV-seronegative. This sequence joins TRBV27 and TRBJ2-1; TRBD2 aligns across 8 bases. CDR3 bases: TGTGCCAGCAGTTTGGGACTAGGGTTTAGCAATGAGCAGTTCTTC. It specifies CASSLGLGFSNEQFF.